Following are 32 T cell receptor beta chains from one sample sequenced in a study of cytomegalovirus exposure and HLA in healthy donors. Primers: 60 Vbeta forward and 13 Jbeta reverse. Sequencing used immunoSEQ multiplex PCR; TCRdb keeps in-frame clones, though not all of them. The sample includes 200,000 to 250,000 clones, approximately 88% of them seen just once. The source material was PBMCs. These receptors were obtained from a boy aged 2 to 9 in good health and CMV-seronegative.

This clone has only a few counts. The rearrangement joins TRBV6-1 to TRBJ2-7, with 10 bases fitting TRBD2. The CDR3 has 16 residues. Germline CDR1 and CDR2: MNHNS and SASEGT. V lost 3 bases and J lost 0; bases outside the gene matches: 5. The CDR3 DNA reads TGTGCCAGCAGTGAGACTAGCGGGTCGCCCTCCTACGAGCAGTACTTC. Translation: CASSETSGSPSYEQYF.

The chain couples TRBV29-1 to TRBJ2-3, with D possibly TRBD1 on 6 matching bases. Trimming left V 3 bases short and J 2 bases short, with 18 bases between. The germline V gene has CDR1 SQVTM and CDR2 ANQGSEA. This CDR3 is 16 amino acids long. CDR3 in amino acids: CSVDNREGVDTDTQYF. The CDR3 coding sequence is TGCAGCGTTGACAACAGGGAAGGGGTAGACACAGATACGCAGTATTTT.

The J gene is TRBJ1-1, the V gene TRBV30; D remains ambiguous. CDR1 GTSNPN and CDR2 SVGIG come from the germline V gene (reference sequence). Trimming left V 4 bases short and J 5 bases short, with 17 bases between. The CDR3 extends over 14 amino acids. CDR3: CAWTNPPEWTEAFF. DNA of the CDR3: TGTGCCTGGACAAACCCCCCTGAGTGGACTGAAGCTTTCTTT.

This clone appeared a single time. V gene TRBV19 combines with J gene TRBJ1-2; possibly TRBD1 for D (5 bases). The germline gives CDR1 LNHDA, CDR2 SQIVND (reference sequence). The ends were cut back, 6 bases at V and 8 bases at J, with 28 bases in the middle. The CDR3 loop spans 17 amino acids. The CDR3 loop reads CASRPEGQLSPPYGYTF. The CDR3 coding sequence is TGTGCCAGTAGGCCGGAGGGGCAGTTATCCCCTCCGTACGGCTACACCTTC.

The chain combines TRBV6-1 with TRBJ2-1, with 15 bases aligning to TRBD2. CDR1 is MNHNS, CDR2 SASEGT, per germline. This CDR3 comprises 17 residues. V lost 5 bases to trimming and J lost 9 bases; unmatched junction nucleotides: 11. The chain's CDR3 is CASSQGLAGGPTSEQFF. The CDR3 bases are TGTGCCAGCAGTCAAGGACTAGCGGGGGGGCCTACGAGTGAGCAGTTCTTC.

V is TRBV5-6 and J is TRBJ2-7; D is perhaps TRBD1 (5 bases). The CDR3 contains 14 residues. The V end was cut by 0 bases, the J end by 7 bases, with 14 bases between. From germline, CDR1 is SGHDT and CDR2 YYEEEE. This CDR3 is CASSLGGPAWEQYF. CDR3 DNA: TGTGCCAGCAGCTTGGGGGGCCCGGCGTGGGAGCAGTACTTC.

Worth noting for this clone: Different DNA sequences within this sample yield the same CDR3. The rearrangement links TRBV2 to TRBJ1-2; 8 bases line up with TRBD1. The CDR3 runs 15 residues. Trimming at V came to 3 bases and at J to 4 bases, leaving 7 bases not matched to a gene. Germline V CDR1 and CDR2: SNHLY, FYNNEI. CDR3 sequence reads: CASSERTGIGYGYTF. CDR3 DNA: TGTGCCAGCAGTGAGAGGACAGGGATAGGCTATGGCTACACCTTC.

This chain uses TRBV6-1 with TRBJ2-1, with TRBD2 matching over 12 bases. The CDR3 is 15 residues long. The V segment lost 3 bases and the J segment 5 bases; nucleotides outside the gene matches: 2. Germline V CDR1 and CDR2: MNHNS, SASEGT. The CDR3: CASSDRLAGDNEQFF. CDR3 sequence (DNA): TGTGCCAGCAGTGATAGACTAGCGGGGGACAATGAGCAGTTCTTC.

This clone appeared a few times. The chain links TRBV19 to TRBJ2-1; D perhaps matches TRBD2 (7 bases). V lost 3 bases to trimming and J lost 4 bases, with 19 bases between them. CDR3 length: 17 residues. Germline V gene data show CDR1 as LNHDA and CDR2 as SQIVND (reference sequence). The CDR3: CASSMTSRGARYNEQFF. The CDR3 bases are TGTGCCAGTAGTATGACCTCCCGGGGGGCGAGATACAATGAGCAGTTCTTC.

The sample holds one count of this clone. In nucleotides, the CDR3 is TGTGCCAGCAGCGCGGGTCGGGGCTCCTACGAGCAGTACTTC. Its translation is CASSAGRGSYEQYF. J is TRBJ2-7 and V is TRBV5-4; D is possibly TRBD2 (5 bases). The CDR3 length is 14 residues. Trimming removed 4 bases at V and 0 bases at J, with 11 bases between. Germline V lookup: CDR1 SGHNT, CDR2 YYREEE (reference sequence). The complete variable domain, with remaining parts taken from reference TRBV5-4 and TRBJ2-7, reads ETGVTQSPTHLIKTRGQQVTLRCSSQSGHNTVSWYQQALGQGPQFIFQYYREEENGRGNFPPRFSGLQFPNYSSELNVNALELDDSALYLCASSAGRGSYEQYFGPGTRLTVT.

A few counts support this clone. The chain employs TRBV5-1 and TRBJ1-1, with 8 bases fitting TRBD1. V lost 3 bases and J lost 1; bases outside the gene matches: 2. The V gene's germline CDR1 is SGHRS and CDR2 YFSETQ. This CDR3 comprises 14 residues. The chain's CDR3 is CASSSDRENTEAFF. CDR3 nucleotide sequence: TGCGCCAGCAGCTCGGACAGGGAGAACACTGAAGCTTTCTTT.

The chain has TRBV5-6 and TRBJ2-4; D unclear. The CDR3 covers 14 residues. The V end was cut by 0 bases, the J end by 9 bases, with 13 bases between. In germline, CDR1 is SGHDT, CDR2 YYEEEE. CDR3 DNA sequence: TGTGCCAGCAGCTTGGATCCCCTCACGGGCATTCAGTACTTC. Protein sequence: CASSLDPLTGIQYF. The full variable domain, rest sourced from reference TRBV5-6 and TRBJ2-4, is DAGVTQSPTHLIKTRGQQVTLRCSPKSGHDTVSWYQQALGQGPQFIFQYYEEEERQRGNFPDRFSGHQFPNYSSELNVNALLLGDSALYLCASSLDPLTGIQYFGAGTRLSVL.

This chain links TRBV15 with TRBJ1-1; D is unresolved. Trimming took off 1 base at V and 2 bases at J, with 11 bases between the two ends. There are 15 residues in the CDR3. Germline lookup yields CDR1 LNHNV and CDR2 YYDKDF (reference sequence). CDR3 coding DNA: TGTGCCACCAGCAGAGTGGCAGTTATCAACACTGAAGCTTTCTTT. It translates to CATSRVAVINTEAFF.

This CDR3 reads CASTGLAGVYNEQFF. CDR3 bases: TGTGCCAGCACGGGTCTAGCGGGGGTCTACAATGAGCAGTTCTTC. The chain is built from TRBV25-1 and TRBJ2-1, with 10 bases aligning to TRBD2. The CDR3 has 15 residues. Trimming took 7 bases from V and 3 from J; bases not matched to a gene: 6. Germline V gene lookup returns CDR1 MGHDK and CDR2 SYGVNS. The entire variable domain, with the rest obtained from reference TRBV25-1 and TRBJ2-1, is as follows: EADIYQTPRYLVIGTGKKITLECSQTMGHDKMYWYQQDPGMELHLIHYSYGVNSTEKGDLSSESTVSRIRTEHFPLTLESARPSHTSQYLCASTGLAGVYNEQFFGPGTRLTVL.

This clone is a singleton in its sample. The chain links TRBV7-9 to TRBJ2-3; D remains unclear. Germline V gives CDR1 SEHNR, CDR2 FQNEAQ (reference sequence). The length of the CDR3 is 14 residues. V was pared by 2 bases and J by 0 bases, with 6 bases between. The CDR3 reads CASSLSVSTDTQYF. CDR3 DNA sequence: TGTGCCAGCAGCTTATCCGTTAGCACAGATACGCAGTATTTT.

J is TRBJ2-2 and V is TRBV28, with D tentatively TRBD1 (6 bases). Looked up from germline, CDR1 is MDHEN and CDR2 is SYDVKM. The CDR3 has 15 amino acids. With 3 bases removed from V and 4 bases from J, the gap between germline ends came to 12 bases. CDR3 sequence (DNA): TGTGCCAGCAGTTTCCAGGGGATGACCACCGGGGAGCTGTTTTTT. As protein: CASSFQGMTTGELFF.

The genes are TRBV2 and TRBJ2-1; 7 bases agree with TRBD1. Germline lookup yields CDR1 SNHLY and CDR2 FYNNEI. The CDR3 totals 15 residues. The junction had 10 bases not matched to a gene; V was cut back by 5 bases and J by 6 bases. This CDR3 reads CASSSRTGTGNEQFF. CDR3 in DNA: TGTGCCAGCAGTTCTAGGACAGGAACGGGCAATGAGCAGTTCTTC.

This chain links TRBV7-9 with TRBJ2-2; 13 positions agree with TRBD2. The CDR3 is made up of 17 amino acids. Germline CDR1 is SEHNR and CDR2 is FQNEAQ (reference sequence). Losses at the gene ends were 5 bases for V and 5 bases for J; bases not matched to a gene: 8. This CDR3 reads CASSPRTSGSYTGELFF. CDR3 coding DNA: TGTGCCAGCAGCCCGCGGACTAGCGGGAGTTATACCGGGGAGCTGTTTTTT.

The chain links TRBV27 to TRBJ2-7, with a weak D call TRBD1 (5 bases). This CDR3 is built from 13 residues. Per germline, CDR1 MNHEY and CDR2 SMNVEV (reference sequence). Trimming cost V 5 bases and J 6 bases, with 14 bases left between them. The CDR3 sequence: CASSHSGSGEQYF. The CDR3 bases are TGTGCCAGCAGTCACTCAGGGTCTGGCGAGCAGTACTTC.

This clone was recorded only once. The chain employs TRBV30 and TRBJ2-5; tentatively, D is TRBD2 (5 bases). Trimming pared 7 bases from V and 1 base from J, leaving 13 bases between. From germline, CDR1 is GTSNPN and CDR2 SVGIG (reference sequence). This CDR3 has 13 amino acids. CDR3 coding DNA: TGTGCCTCCGGAGGCGGTCTCCAAGAGACCCAGTACTTC. Protein sequence: CASGGGLQETQYF.

The CDR3 DNA reads TGTGCCAGCCATACAGGGGGCGGCGGTGGCTACACCTTC. Amino acid sequence: CASHTGGGGGYTF. The rearrangement uses TRBV25-1 and TRBJ1-2; 9 positions match TRBD1. The CDR3 sequence is 13 residues long. Germline lookup yields CDR1 MGHDK and CDR2 SYGVNS. Losses at the gene ends were 8 bases for V and 7 bases for J; bases not matched to a gene: 8.

This chain connects TRBV6-5 to TRBJ1-1; D unclear. From germline, CDR1 is MNHEY and CDR2 SVGAGI. Trimming removed 5 bases from V and 7 bases from J, with 20 bases in between. The CDR3 consists of 15 residues. The CDR3 nucleotides are TGTGCCAGCAGTCTATCAGGCGCCGAGAGACGTGAAGCTTTCTTT. Its protein product is CASSLSGAERREAFF.

This clone has a handful of counts. The chain employs TRBV2 and TRBJ1-5, with TRBD1 identical over 7 bases. CDR3 size: 15 residues. Per the germline V gene, CDR1 is SNHLY and CDR2 is FYNNEI. J lost 0 bases, V lost 6 bases, and 5 bases had no gene match. The DNA for the CDR3 is TGTGCCAGCAGGGGACAGCTGCATAGCAATCAGCCCCAGCATTTT. It specifies CASRGQLHSNQPQHF. The whole variable domain, remainder taken from reference TRBV2 and TRBJ1-5, is EPEVTQTPSHQVTQMGQEVILRCVPISNHLYFYWYRQILGQKVEFLVSFYNNEISEKSEIFDDQFSVERPDGSNFTLKIRSTKLEDSAMYFCASRGQLHSNQPQHFGDGTRLSIL.

This clone turned up a few times. This chain links TRBV6-5 with TRBJ1-1; TRBD1 is a possible D gene (6 bases). This CDR3 is built from 14 residues. Per the germline V gene, CDR1 is MNHEY and CDR2 is SVGAGI. Trimming removed 3 bases at V and 1 base at J, with 9 bases between. The CDR3 protein is CASSYLQGNTEAFF. The CDR3 DNA follows: TGTGCCAGCAGTTATCTACAGGGGAACACTGAAGCTTTCTTT.

The chain employs TRBV7-8 and TRBJ2-2, with D possibly matching TRBD1 (5 bases). V lost 2 bases, J lost 1 base, and 8 bases lay in between. Germline V CDR1 and CDR2: SGHVS, FQNEAQ. The CDR3 length is 15 residues. The DNA of the CDR3 is TGTGCCAGCAGCTTACGCAGGGTGAACACCGGGGAGCTGTTTTTT. This sequence encodes CASSLRRVNTGELFF.

This sequence joins TRBV6-1 and TRBJ1-2; D possibly corresponds to TRBD1 (5 bases). CDR1 is MNHNS, CDR2 SASEGT, per germline. The CDR3 is 14 residues long. The V and J ends lost 2 bases and 2 bases respectively, with 9 bases between them. CDR3 in DNA: TGTGCCAGCAGTGAAATCCCAGGGAACTATGGCTACACCTTC. Translating gives CASSEIPGNYGYTF.

This clone was seen a single time. The chain is built from TRBV18 and TRBJ1-2; TRBD1 might be the D (6 bases). Trimming removed 0 bases from V and 7 bases from J, with 15 bases in between. Germline CDR1 is KGHSH and CDR2 is LQKENI. The CDR3 runs to 15 residues. The CDR3 DNA is TGTGCCAGCTCACCACCGGGGGGGCTGGCGGGTGGCTACACCTTC. Protein product: CASSPPGGLAGGYTF.

Comments on this clone: This same CDR3 is encoded by further DNA sequences in the sample. The chain couples TRBV5-6 to TRBJ2-5, with TRBD1 matching over 8 bases. With V trimmed by 1 base and J by 8 bases, 10 bases remained unmatched. In germline, CDR1 is SGHDT, CDR2 YYEEEE. The CDR3 runs to 15 residues. The CDR3 is CASSLRTGSRETQYF. The CDR3 coding sequence is TGTGCCAGCAGCTTGCGGACAGGGTCACGGGAAACCCAGTACTTC.

The chain recombines TRBV7-8 with TRBJ2-1; maybe TRBD2 (5 bases). The V gene's germline CDR1 is SGHVS and CDR2 FQNEAQ. The length of the CDR3 is 11 residues. Trimming removed 3 bases at V and 10 bases at J, with 7 bases between. The CDR3 nucleotides read TGTGCCAGCAGCTTTTCGGGGGAGCAGTTCTTC. Amino acids: CASSFSGEQFF.

V usage is TRBV14 and J usage is TRBJ1-1; 7 bases fit TRBD1. There are 16 residues in the CDR3. J was trimmed by 7 bases and V by 1 base; bases with no gene match: 12. Germline CDR1 reads SGHDN; CDR2 reads FVKESK. This CDR3 reads CASSQVIGTASSEAFF. CDR3 DNA: TGTGCCAGCAGCCAAGTTATAGGGACAGCATCAAGTGAAGCTTTCTTT.

The chain couples TRBV6-1 to TRBJ2-3, with a possible D match to TRBD2 (5 bases). Germline loops: CDR1 MNHNS, CDR2 SASEGT. The length of the CDR3 is 12 residues. With 7 bases removed from V and 2 bases from J, the gap between germline ends came to 7 bases. The CDR3, as DNA: TGTGCCAGCAAAGCGGCCACAGATACGCAGTATTTT. Protein product: CASKAATDTQYF.

The chain has TRBV9 and TRBJ2-1; 11 nucleotides match TRBD2. The germline CDR1 and CDR2 sequences are SGDLS and YYNGEE. This CDR3 spans 19 amino acids. V lost 2 bases, J lost 1 base, and 11 bases stayed unmatched. The chain's CDR3 is CASSVPQGSSGGSYNEQFF. The CDR3 DNA sequence: TGTGCCAGCAGCGTCCCCCAAGGGTCTAGCGGGGGGTCCTACAATGAGCAGTTCTTC.